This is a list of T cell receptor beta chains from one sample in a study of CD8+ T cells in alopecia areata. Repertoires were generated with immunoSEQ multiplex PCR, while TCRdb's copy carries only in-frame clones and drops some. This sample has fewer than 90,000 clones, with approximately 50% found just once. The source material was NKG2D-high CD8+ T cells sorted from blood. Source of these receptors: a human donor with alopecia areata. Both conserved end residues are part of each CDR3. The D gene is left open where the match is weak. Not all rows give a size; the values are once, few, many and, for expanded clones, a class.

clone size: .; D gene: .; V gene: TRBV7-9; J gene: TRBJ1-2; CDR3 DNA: TGTGCCAGCACCGAAGGCAGCCAGCTGAGCTTC; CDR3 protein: CASTEGSQLSF
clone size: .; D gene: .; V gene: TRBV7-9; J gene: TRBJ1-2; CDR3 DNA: TGTGCCAGCAGCTCCCGAACAGGCTACACCTTC; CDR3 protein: CASSSRTGYTF
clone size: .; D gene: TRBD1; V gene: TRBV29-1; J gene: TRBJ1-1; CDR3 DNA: TGCAGCGTTGAGGGGACAGTAAAGTCCCACACTGAAGCTTTCTTT; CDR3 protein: CSVEGTVKSHTEAFF
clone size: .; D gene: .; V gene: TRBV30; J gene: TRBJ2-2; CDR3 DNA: TGTGCCTGGAACAAGGGGATGAACACCGGGGAGCTGTTTTTT; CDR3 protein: CAWNKGMNTGELFF
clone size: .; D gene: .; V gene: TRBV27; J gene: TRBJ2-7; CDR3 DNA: TGTGCCAGCAGTCCCCCCTCCGCCTACGAGCAGTACTTC; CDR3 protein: CASSPPSAYEQYF
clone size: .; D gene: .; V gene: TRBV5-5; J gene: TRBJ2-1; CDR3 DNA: TGTGCCAGCAGCTTCCCTGACTCAGTCGAGCAGTTCTTC; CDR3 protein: CASSFPDSVEQFF
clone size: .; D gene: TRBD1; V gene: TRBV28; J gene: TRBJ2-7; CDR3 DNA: TGTGCCAGCAGTTCTCGGACAGGCATAAGCTACGAGCAGTACTTC; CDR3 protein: CASSSRTGISYEQYF
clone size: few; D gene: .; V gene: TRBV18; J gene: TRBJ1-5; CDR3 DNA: TGTGCCAGCTCCCTAGCTCCGGACGAACGTCAGCCCCAGCATTTT; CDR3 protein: CASSLAPDERQPQHF
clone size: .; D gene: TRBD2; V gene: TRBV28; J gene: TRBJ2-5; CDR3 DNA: TGTGCCAGCAACTCGTTCCGGGGAGGGGTGGACACCCAGTACTTC; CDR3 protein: CASNSFRGGVDTQYF
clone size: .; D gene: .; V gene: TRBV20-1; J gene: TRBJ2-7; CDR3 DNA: TGCAGTGCCTCTGGGGCAGGCTTC; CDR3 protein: CSASGAGF
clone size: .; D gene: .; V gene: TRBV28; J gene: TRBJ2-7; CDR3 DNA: TGTGCCTCGGGGTACGAGCAGTACTTC; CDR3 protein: CASGYEQYF
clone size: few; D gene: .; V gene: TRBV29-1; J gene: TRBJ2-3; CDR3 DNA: TGCAGCCACTGGGGCAGGGACACAGATACGCAGTATTTT; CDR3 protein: CSHWGRDTDTQYF
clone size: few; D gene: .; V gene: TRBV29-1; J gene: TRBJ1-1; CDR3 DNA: TGCAGCGTTGACTCCGGGACTGAAGCTTTCTTT; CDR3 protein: CSVDSGTEAFF
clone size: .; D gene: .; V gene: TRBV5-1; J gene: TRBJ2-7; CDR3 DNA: TGCGCCAGCAGCTTGGAGGGCGGAAGCAGCTCCTACGAGCAGTACTTC; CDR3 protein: CASSLEGGSSSYEQYF
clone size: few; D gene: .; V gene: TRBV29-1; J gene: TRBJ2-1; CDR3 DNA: TGCAGCGTTGAAGATCGGGACGGGAGCTCCTACAATGAGCAGTTCTTC; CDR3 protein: CSVEDRDGSSYNEQFF
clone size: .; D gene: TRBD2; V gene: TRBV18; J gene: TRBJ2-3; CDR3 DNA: TGTGCCAGCTCACCACCCGGCGGGGGAACAGATACGCAGTATTTT; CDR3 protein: CASSPPGGGTDTQYF
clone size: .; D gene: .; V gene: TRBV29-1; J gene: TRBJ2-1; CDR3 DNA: TGCAGCGCTGACACCTACAATGAGCAGTTCTTC; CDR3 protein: CSADTYNEQFF